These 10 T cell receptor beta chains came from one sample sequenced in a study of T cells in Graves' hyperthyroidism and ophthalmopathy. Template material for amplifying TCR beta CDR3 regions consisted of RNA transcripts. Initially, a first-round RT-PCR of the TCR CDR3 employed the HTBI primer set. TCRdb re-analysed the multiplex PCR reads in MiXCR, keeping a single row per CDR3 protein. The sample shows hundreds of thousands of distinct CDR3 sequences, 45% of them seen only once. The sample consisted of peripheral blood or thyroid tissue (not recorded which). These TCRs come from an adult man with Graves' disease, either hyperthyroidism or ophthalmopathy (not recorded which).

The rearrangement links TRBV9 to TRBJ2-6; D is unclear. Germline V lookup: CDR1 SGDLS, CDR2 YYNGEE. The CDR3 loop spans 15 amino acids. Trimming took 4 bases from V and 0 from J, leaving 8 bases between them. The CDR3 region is CASSQFSSGANVLTF. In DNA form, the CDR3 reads TGTGCCAGCAGCCAATTCTCCTCTGGGGCCAACGTCCTGACTTTC.

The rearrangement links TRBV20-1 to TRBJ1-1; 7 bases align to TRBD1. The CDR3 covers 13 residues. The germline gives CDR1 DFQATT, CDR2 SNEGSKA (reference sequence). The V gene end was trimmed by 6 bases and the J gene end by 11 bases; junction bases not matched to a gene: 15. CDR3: CSAPGTVGLGAFF. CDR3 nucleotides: TGCAGTGCCCCCGGGACAGTCGGTTTGGGGGCTTTCTTT.

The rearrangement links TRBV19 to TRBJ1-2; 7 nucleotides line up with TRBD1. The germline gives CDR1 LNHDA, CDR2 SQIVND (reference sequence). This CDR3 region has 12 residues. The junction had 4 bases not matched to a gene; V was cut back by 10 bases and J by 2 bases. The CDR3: CAIVQGNYGYTF. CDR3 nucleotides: TGTGCCATCGTACAGGGGAACTATGGCTACACCTTC.

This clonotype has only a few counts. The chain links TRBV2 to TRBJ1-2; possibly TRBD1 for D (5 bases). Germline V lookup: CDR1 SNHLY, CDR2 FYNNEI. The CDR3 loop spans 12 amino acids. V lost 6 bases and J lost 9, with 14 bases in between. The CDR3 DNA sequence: TGTGCCAGCAGCCAGGCCGGGGGGAGCTACACCTTC. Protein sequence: CASSQAGGSYTF.

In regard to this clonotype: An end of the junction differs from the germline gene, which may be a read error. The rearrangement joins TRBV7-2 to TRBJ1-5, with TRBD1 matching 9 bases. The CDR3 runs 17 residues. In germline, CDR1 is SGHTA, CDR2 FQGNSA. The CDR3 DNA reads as TGCGCCAGCAGCCAAGCGACAGGGGGGTTTAGCAATCAGCCCCAGCATTTT. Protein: CASSQATGGFSNQPQHF.

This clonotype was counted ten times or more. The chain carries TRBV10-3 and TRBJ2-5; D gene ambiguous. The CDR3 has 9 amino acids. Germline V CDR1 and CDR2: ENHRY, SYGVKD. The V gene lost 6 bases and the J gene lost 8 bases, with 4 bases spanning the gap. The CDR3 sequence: CAIRSTQYF. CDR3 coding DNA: TGTGCCATCAGAAGTACCCAGTACTTC.

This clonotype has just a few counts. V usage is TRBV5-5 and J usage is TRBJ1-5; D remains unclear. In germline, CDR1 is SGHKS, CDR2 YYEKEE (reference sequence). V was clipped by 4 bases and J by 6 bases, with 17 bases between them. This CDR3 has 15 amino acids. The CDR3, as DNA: TGTGCCAGCAGCCCGACCCGCGGGGTGGGTCAGCCCCAGCATTTT. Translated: CASSPTRGVGQPQHF.

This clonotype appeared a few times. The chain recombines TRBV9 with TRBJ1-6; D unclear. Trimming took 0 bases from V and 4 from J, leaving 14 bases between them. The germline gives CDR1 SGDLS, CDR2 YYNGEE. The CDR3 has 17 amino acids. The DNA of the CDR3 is TGTGCCAGCAGCGTAGGCCCGGCGGTGAGTTATAATTCACCCCTCCACTTT. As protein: CASSVGPAVSYNSPLHF. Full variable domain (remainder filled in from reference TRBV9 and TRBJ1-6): DSGVTQTPKHLITATGQRVTLRCSPRSGDLSVYWYQQSLDQGLQFLIQYYNGEERAKGNILERFSAQQFPDLHSELNLSSLELGDSALYFCASSVGPAVSYNSPLHFGNGTRLTVT.

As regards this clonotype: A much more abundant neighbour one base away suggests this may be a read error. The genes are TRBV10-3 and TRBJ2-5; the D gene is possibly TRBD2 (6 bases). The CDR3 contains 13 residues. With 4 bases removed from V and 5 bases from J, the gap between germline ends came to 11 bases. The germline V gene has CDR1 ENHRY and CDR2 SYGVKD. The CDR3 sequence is CAISVWRVETQYF. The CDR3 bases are TGTGCCATCAGTGTGTGGAGGGTGGAGACCCAGTACTTC.

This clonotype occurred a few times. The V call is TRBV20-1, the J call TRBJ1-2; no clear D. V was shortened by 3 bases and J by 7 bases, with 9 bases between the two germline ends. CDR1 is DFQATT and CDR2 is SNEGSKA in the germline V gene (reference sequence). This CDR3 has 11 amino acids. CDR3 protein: CSASLWGGYTF. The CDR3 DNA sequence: TGCAGTGCTAGTCTTTGGGGTGGCTACACCTTC.